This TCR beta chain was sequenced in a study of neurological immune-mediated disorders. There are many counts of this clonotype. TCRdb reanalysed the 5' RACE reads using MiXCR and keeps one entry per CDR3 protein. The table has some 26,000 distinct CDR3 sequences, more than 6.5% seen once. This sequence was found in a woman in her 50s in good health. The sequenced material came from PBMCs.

The CDR3 bases are TGTGCCAGCCTTTGGGGGGGACAGGGAAGGAGCTCTGGAAACACCATATATTTT. Encoded protein: CASLWGGQGRSSGNTIYF. The chain carries TRBV7-9 and TRBJ1-3; 9 positions match TRBD1. CDR1 and CDR2 (germline): SEHNR, FQNEAQ (reference sequence). J was trimmed by 0 bases and V by 8 bases; bases with no gene match: 14. The CDR3 totals 18 residues. Based on the CDR3 plus reference TRBV7-9 and TRBJ1-3, the full variable domain is DTGVSQNPRHKITKRGQNVTFRCDPISEHNRLYWYRQTLGQGPEFLTYFQNEAQLEKSRLLSDRFSAERPKGSFSTLEIQRTEQGDSAMYLCASLWGGQGRSSGNTIYFGEGSWLTVV.